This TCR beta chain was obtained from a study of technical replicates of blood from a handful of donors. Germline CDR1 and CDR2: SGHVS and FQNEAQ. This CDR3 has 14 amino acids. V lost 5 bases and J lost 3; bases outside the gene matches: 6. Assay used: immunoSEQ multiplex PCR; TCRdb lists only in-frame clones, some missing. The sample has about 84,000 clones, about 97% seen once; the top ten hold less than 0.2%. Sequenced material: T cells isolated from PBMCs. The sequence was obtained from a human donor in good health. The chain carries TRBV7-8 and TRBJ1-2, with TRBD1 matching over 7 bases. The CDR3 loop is CASSRRGPDYGYTF. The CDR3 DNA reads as TGTGCCAGCAGCAGAAGGGGGCCGGACTATGGCTACACCTTC.